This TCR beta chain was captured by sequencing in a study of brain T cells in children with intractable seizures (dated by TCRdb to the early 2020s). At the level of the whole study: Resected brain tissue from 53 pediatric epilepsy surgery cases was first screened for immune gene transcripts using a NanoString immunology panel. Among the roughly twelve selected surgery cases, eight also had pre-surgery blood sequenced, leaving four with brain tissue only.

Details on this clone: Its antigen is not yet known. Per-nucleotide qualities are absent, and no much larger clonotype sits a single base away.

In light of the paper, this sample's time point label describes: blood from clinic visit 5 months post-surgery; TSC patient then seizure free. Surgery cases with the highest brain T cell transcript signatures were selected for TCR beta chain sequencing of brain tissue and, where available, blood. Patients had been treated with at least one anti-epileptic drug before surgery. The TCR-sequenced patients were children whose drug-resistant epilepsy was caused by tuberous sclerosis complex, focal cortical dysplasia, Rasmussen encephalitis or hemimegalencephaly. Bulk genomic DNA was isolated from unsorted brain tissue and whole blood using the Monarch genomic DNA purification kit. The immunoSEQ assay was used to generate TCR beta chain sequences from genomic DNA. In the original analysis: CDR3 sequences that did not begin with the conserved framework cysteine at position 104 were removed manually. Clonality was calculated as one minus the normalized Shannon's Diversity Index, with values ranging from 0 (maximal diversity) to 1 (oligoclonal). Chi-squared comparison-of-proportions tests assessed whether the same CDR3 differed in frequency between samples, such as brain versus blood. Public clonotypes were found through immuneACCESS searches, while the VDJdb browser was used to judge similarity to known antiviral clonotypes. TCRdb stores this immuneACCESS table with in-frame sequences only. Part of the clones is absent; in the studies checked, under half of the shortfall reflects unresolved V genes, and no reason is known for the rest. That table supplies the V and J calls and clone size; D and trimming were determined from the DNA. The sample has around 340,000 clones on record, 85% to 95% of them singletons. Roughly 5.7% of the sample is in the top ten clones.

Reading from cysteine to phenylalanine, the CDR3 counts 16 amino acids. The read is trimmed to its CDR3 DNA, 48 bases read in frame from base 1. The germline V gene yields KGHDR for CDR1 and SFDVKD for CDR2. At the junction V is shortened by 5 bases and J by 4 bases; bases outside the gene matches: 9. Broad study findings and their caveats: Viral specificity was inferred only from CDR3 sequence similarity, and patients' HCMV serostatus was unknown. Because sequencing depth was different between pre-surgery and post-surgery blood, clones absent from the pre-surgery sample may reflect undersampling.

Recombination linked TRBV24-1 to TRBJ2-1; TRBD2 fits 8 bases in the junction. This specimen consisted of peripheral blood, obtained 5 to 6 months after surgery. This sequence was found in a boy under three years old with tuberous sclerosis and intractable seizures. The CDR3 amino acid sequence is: CATSASGLAGYNEQFF. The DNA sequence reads TGTGCCACCAGTGCCTCAGGACTAGCCGGATACAATGAGCAGTTCTTC.